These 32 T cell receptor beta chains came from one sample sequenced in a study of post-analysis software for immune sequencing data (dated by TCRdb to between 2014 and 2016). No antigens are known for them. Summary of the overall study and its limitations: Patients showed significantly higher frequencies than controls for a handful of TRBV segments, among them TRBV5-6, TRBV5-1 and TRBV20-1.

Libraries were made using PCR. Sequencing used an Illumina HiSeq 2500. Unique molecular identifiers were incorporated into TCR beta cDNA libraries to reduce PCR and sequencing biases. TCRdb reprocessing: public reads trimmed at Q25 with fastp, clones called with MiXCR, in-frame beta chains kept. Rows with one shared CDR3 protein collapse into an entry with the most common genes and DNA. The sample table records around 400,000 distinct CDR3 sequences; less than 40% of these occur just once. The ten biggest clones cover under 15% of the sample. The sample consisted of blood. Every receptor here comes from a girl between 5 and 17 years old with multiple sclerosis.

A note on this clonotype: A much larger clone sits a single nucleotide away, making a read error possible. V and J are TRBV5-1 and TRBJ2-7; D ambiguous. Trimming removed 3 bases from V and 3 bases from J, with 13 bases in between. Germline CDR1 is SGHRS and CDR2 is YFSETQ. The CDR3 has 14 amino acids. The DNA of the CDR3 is TGCGCCAGCAGCTGGCATCGCAGATACTACGAGCAGTACTTC. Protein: CASSWHRRYYEQYF.

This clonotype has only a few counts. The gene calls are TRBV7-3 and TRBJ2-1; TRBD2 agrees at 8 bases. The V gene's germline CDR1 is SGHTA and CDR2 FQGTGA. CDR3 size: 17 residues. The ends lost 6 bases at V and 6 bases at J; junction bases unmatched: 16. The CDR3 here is CASSFQPGTRRLNEQFF. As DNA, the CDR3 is TGTGCCAGCAGTTTTCAGCCCGGGACTAGAAGGCTCAATGAGCAGTTCTTC.

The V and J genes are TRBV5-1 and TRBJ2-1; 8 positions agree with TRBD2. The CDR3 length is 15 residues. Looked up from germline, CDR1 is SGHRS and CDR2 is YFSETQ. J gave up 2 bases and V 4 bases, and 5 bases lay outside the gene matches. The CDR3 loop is CASSLIAGPYNEQFF. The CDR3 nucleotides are TGCGCCAGCAGCCTAATAGCGGGGCCCTACAATGAGCAGTTCTTC.

DNA of the CDR3: TGTGCCAGCAGCTTTCGGGGGGGCTTGGGTGAAAAACTGTTTTTT. The encoded protein is CASSFRGGLGEKLFF. The rearrangement uses TRBV7-8 and TRBJ1-4, with a weak D call TRBD1 (6 bases). From germline, CDR1 is SGHVS and CDR2 FQNEAQ. Deletions cut 3 bases from V and 7 bases from J, with 15 bases between. The CDR3 length is 15 residues.

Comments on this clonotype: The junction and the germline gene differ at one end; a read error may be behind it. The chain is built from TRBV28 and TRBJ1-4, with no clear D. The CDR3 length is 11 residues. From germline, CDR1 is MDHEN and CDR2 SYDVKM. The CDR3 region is CASRTNEKRFF. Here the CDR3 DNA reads TGTGCCAGCAGGACTAATGAAAAACGGTTTTTT.

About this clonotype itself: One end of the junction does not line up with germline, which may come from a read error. CDR3 DNA: TGTGCCAGCAGTTTAGGGCAGGGGGCAGATGCGCAGTATTTC. Its protein is CASSLGQGADAQYF. The chain employs TRBV12-3 or TRBV12-4 and TRBJ2-3; 8 nucleotides agree with TRBD1. This CDR3 comprises 14 residues.

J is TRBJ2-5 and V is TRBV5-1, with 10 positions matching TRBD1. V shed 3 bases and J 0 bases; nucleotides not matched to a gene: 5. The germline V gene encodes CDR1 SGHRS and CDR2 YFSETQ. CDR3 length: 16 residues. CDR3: CASSSGTGEYQETQYF. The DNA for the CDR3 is TGCGCCAGCAGCTCGGGGACAGGGGAATACCAAGAGACCCAGTACTTC.

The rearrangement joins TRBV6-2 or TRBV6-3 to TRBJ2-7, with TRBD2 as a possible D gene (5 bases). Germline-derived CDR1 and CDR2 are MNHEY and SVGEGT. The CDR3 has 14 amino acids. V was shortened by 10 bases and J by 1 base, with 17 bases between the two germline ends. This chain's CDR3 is CATGEIGFSYEQYF. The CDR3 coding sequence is TGTGCCACCGGGGAAATAGGATTTTCCTACGAGCAGTACTTC.

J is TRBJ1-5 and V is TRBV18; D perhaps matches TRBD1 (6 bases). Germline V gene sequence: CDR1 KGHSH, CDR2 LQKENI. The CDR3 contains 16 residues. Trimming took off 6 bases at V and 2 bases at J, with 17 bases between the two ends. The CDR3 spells CASSPGLGGGNQPQHF. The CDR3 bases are TGTGCCAGCTCCCCAGGGTTAGGGGGGGGCAATCAGCCCCAGCATTTT.

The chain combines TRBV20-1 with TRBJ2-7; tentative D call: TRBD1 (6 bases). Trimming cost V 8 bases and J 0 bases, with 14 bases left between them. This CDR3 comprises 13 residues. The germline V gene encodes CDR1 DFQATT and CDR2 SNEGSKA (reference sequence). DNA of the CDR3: TGCAGTACTCGGACAGTCTACTCCTACGAGCAGTACTTC. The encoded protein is CSTRTVYSYEQYF.

The CDR3 protein is CASGFGPYATSTDTQYF. The CDR3 region has the DNA TGTGCCAGCGGATTTGGGCCTTATGCGACTAGCACAGATACGCAGTATTTT. J is TRBJ2-3 and V is TRBV12-3 or TRBV12-4; D remains ambiguous. The CDR3 contains 17 residues. The V and J ends lost 8 bases and 0 bases respectively, with 21 bases between them.

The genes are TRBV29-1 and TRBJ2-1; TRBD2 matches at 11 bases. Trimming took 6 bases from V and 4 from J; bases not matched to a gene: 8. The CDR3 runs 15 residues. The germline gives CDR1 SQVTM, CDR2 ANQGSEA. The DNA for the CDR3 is TGCAGCGTCGAGGGGACTAGCGGCACTTACAATGAGCAGTTCTTC. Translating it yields CSVEGTSGTYNEQFF.

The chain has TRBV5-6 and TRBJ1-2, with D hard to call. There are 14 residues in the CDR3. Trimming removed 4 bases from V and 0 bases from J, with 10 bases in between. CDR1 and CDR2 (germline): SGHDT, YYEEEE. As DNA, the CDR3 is TGTGCCAGCAGCCCCGAAGTAGCTAACTATGGCTACACCTTC. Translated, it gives CASSPEVANYGYTF. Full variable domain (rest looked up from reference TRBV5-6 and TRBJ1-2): DAGVTQSPTHLIKTRGQQVTLRCSPKSGHDTVSWYQQALGQGPQFIFQYYEEEERQRGNFPDRFSGHQFPNYSSELNVNALLLGDSALYLCASSPEVANYGYTFGSGTRLTVV.

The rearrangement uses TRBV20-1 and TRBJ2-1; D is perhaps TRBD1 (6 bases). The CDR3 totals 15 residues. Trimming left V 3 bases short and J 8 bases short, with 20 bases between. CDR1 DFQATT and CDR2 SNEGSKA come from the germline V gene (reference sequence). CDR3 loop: CSARDPMKQGDEQFF. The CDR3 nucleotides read TGCAGTGCTAGGGACCCTATGAAACAGGGTGATGAGCAGTTCTTC.

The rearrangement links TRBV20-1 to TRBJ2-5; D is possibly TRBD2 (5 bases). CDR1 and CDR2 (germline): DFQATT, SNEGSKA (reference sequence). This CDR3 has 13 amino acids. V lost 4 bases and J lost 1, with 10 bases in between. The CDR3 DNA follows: TGCAGTGCTACTAGGACTCTCCAAGAGACCCAGTACTTC. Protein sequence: CSATRTLQETQYF.

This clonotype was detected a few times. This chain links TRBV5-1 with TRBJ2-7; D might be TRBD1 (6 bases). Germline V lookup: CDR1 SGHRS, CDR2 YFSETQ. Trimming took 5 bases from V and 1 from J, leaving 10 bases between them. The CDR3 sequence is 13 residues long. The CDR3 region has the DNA TGCGCCAGCAGGGAAACAGGGTCCTACGAGCAGTACTTC. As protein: CASRETGSYEQYF.

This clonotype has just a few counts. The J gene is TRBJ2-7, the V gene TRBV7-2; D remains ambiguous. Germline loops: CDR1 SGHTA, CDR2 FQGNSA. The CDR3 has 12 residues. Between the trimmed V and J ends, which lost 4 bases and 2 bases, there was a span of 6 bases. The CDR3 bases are TGTGCCAGCAGCTCCGCAACCTACGAGCAGTACTTC. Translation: CASSSATYEQYF.

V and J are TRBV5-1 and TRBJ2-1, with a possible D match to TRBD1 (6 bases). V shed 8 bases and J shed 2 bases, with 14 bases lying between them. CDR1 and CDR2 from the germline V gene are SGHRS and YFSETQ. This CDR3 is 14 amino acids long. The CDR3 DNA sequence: TGCGCCAGTCGGAACGGGGACACCTACAATGAGCAGTTCTTC. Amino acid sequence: CASRNGDTYNEQFF.

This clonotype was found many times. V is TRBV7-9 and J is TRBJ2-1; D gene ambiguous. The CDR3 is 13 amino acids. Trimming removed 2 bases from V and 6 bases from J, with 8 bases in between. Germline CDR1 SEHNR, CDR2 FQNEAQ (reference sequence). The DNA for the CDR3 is TGTGCCAGCAGCTTATCCCTACGCAATGAGCAGTTCTTC. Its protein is CASSLSLRNEQFF.

The CDR3 DNA sequence: TGCAGTGCTAGAGGCCTTTTCACTGAAGCTTTCTTT. Its translation is CSARGLFTEAFF. V and J are TRBV20-1 and TRBJ1-1; D gene unclear. This CDR3 comprises 12 residues. Between the trimmed V and J ends, which lost 1 base and 4 bases, there was a span of 7 bases. CDR1 and CDR2 from the germline V gene are DFQATT and SNEGSKA (reference sequence).

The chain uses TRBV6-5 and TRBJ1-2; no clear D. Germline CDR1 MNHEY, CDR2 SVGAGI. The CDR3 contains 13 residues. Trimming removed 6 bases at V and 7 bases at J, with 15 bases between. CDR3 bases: TGTGCCAGCAGAGGACTGCGACTTGGTGGCTACACCTTC. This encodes CASRGLRLGGYTF.

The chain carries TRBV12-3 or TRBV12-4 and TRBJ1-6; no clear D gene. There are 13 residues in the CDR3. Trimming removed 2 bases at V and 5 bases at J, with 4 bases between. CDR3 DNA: TGTGCCAGCAGTTTACGGGATAATTCACCCCTCCACTTT. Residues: CASSLRDNSPLHF.

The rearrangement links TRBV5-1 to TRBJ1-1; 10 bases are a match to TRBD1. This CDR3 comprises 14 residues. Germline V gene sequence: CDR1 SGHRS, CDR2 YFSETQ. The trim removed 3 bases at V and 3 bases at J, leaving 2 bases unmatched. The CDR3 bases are TGCGCCAGCAGCTCGGGACAGGGGTACACTGAAGCTTTCTTT. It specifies CASSSGQGYTEAFF.

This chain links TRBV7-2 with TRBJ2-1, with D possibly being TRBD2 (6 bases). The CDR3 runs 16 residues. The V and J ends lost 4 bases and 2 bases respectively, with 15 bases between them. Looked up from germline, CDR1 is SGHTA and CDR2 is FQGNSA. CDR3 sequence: CASSSAGGTAYNEQFF. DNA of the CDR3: TGTGCCAGCAGCTCTGCCGGGGGAACCGCCTACAATGAGCAGTTCTTC.

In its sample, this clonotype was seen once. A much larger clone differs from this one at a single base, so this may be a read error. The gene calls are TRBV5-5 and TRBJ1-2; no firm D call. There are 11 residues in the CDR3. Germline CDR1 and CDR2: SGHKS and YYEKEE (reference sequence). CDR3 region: CASRLDYGYTF. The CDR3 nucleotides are TGTGCCAGCAGATTGGACTATGGCTACACCTTC.

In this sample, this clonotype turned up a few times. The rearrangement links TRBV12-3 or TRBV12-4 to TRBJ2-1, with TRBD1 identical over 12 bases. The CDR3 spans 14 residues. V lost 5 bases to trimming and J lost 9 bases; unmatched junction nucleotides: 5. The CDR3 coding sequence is TGTGCCAGCAGTCTCGGGACAGGGGGCGTTGAGCAGTTCTTC. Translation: CASSLGTGGVEQFF.

In DNA, the CDR3 is TGTGCCAGCAGTGAAGCGCTAGCGGGGGCGGAGACCCAGTACTTC. As protein: CASSEALAGAETQYF. The V and J genes are TRBV2 and TRBJ2-5; 10 nucleotides align to TRBD2. V was clipped by 0 bases and J by 5 bases; unmatched bases: 3. This CDR3 is 15 amino acids long. CDR1 SNHLY and CDR2 FYNNEI come from the germline V gene.

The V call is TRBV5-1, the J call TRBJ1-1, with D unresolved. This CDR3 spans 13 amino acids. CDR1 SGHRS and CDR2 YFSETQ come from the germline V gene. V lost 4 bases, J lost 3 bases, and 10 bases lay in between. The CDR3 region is CASSRLTDTEAFF. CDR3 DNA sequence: TGCGCCAGCAGCCGACTTACCGACACTGAAGCTTTCTTT.

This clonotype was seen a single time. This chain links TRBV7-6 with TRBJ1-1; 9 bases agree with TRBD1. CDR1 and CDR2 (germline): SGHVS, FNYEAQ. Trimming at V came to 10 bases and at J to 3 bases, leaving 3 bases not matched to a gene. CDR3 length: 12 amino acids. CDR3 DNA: TGTGCCACAAGACAGGGGGACACTGAAGCTTTCTTT. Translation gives CATRQGDTEAFF.

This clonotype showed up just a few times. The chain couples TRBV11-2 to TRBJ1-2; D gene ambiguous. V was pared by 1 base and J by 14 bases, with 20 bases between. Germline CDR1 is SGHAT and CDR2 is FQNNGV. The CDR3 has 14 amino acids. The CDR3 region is CASSLAPGSHDRTF. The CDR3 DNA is TGTGCCAGCAGCTTAGCGCCCGGGAGCCATGATAGGACCTTC.

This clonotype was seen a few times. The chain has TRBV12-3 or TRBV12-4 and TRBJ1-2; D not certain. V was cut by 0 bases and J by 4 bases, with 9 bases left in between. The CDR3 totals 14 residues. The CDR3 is CASSLARVFYGYTF. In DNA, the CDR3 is TGTGCCAGCAGTTTAGCGAGGGTGTTCTATGGCTACACCTTC.

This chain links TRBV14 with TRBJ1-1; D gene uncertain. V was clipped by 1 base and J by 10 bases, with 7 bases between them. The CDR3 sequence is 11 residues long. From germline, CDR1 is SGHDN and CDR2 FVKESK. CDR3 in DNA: TGTGCCAGCAGCCAAGGGGCGGGAGCTTTCTTT. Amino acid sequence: CASSQGAGAFF.